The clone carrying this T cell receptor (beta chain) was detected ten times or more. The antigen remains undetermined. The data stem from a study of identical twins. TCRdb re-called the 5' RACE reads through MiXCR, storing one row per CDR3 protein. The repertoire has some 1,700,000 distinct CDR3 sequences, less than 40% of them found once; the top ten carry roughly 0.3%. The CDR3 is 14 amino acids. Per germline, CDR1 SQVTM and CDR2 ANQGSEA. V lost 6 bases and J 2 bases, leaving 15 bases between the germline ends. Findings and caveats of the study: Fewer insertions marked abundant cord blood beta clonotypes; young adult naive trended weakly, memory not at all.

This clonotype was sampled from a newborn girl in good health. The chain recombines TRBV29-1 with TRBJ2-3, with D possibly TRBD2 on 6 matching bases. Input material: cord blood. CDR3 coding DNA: TGCAGCGTCTCTACAGGAGGGGTCACAGATACGCAGTATTTT. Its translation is CSVSTGGVTDTQYF.